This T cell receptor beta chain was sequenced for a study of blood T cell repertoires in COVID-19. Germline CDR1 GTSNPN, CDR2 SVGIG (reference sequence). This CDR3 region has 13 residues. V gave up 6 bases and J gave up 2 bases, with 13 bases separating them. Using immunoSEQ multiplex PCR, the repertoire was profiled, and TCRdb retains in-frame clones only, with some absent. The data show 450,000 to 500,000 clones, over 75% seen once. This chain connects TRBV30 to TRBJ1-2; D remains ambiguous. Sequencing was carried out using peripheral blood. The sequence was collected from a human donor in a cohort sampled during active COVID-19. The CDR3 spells CACPSVPNYGYTF. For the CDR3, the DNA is TGTGCCTGCCCCTCGGTTCCCAACTATGGCTACACCTTC.